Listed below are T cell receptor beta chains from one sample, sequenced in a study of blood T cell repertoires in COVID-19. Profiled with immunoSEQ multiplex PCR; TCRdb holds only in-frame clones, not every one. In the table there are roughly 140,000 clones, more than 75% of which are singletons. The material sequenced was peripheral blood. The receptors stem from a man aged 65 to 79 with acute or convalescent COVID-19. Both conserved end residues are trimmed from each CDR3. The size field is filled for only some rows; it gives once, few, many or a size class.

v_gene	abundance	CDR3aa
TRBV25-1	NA	ASDGTGAPYGYT
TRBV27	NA	ASSFLPNYEQF
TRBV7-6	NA	ASSLYSTASSYNSPLH
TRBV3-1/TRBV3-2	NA	ASSQSTGPGYGYT
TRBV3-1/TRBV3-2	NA	ASSQVGSPGELF
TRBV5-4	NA	ASSLAPGQNYGYT
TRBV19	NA	ASSISSAGADGYT
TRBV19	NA	ASSNRGGDYGYT
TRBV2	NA	ASSDPQEYNEQF
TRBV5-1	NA	ASSLVVGADEQF
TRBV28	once	ASSFTSRGNTIY
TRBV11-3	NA	ASSLGTGELF
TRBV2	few	ASSEAPFQKLF
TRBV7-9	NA	ASSSTFDTGVRFQPQH
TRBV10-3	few	AISERGGRETQY
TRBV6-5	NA	ASSRLGNYEQY
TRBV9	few	ASSARGGSGSGADTQY
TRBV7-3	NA	ASRSDGTANTGELF
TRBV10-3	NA	AISEGQGRADTQY
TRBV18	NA	ASSPGRSGRAVHEQY
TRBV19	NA	ASSHTGVDQPQH
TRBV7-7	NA	ASSLGGGTGNTGELF
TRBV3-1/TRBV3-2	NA	ASTRSPESPYEQY
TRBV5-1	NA	ASSFFAGGPSGANVLT
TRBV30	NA	AWRRRQGSEKLF
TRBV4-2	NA	ASSQTDRENQPQH
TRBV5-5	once	ASSYERGYYEQY
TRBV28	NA	ASSRRGEAF
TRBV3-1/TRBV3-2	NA	ASSQGRSRPRQGPGSPLH
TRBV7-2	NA	ASSLDRTHTDTQY
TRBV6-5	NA	ASRSSGGSPLH
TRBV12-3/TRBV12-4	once	ASSQGAGNTIY
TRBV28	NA	ASTESGTSSYNEQF
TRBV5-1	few	ASSTPDRLQETQY
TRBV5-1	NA	ASSPDSYGYT
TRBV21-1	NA	ASSRLAVIYEQY
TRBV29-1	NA	SVTGSSGNTIY
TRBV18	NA	ASSQRQGGNTEAF
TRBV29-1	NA	SVVVIAVSTDTQY
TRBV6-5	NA	ASGRDRGPETQY
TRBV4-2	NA	ASSHASGGPGAKNIQY
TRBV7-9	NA	ASRQYNEQF
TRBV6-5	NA	ASRGSGGSNQPQH
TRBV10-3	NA	AISTGAIGRGNEKLF
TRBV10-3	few	AISESKLAGGNEQF
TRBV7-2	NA	ASSFLYSTPETQY
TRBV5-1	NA	ASSLRQGPNTGELF
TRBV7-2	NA	ASSRQGPGEAF
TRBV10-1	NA	ASSPWEAGGNEQF
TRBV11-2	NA	ASSLALASEQF
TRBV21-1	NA	ASSIGGEKLF
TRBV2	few	ASSRGTVGNTGELF
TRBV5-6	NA	ASSTTGKGYTGELF
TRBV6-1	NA	ASSDTGPGNTIY
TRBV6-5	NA	ASSRDSHLNELF
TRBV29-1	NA	SVRTTYSSYEQY
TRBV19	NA	ASSINQRGTYNQPQH
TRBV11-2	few	ASSQPTGPSGANVLT
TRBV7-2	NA	ASSGTGGDSYEQY